The clone carrying this TCR beta chain came up once. This specimen comes from a study of blood T cell repertoires in COVID-19. Study overall: PBMCs, B-cell-depleted T cells, or T cells were the source of the cDNA or gDNA that made up the material.

Assay used: immunoSEQ multiplex PCR; TCRdb lists only in-frame clones, some missing. The data show some 200,000 clones, about 86% seen once. The receptor was isolated from a man aged 25-45 years with active or convalescent COVID-19. Material for sequencing was peripheral blood.

In DNA, the CDR3 is TGTGCCAGCTCACCATCGGGTCTAGCTGGAAACACCATATATTTT. Translating gives CASSPSGLAGNTIYF. This rearrangement joins TRBV18 to TRBJ1-3; D remains ambiguous. Germline values: CDR1 KGHSH, CDR2 LQKENI. V was pared by 2 bases and J by 2 bases, with 10 bases between. The CDR3 runs to 15 residues.